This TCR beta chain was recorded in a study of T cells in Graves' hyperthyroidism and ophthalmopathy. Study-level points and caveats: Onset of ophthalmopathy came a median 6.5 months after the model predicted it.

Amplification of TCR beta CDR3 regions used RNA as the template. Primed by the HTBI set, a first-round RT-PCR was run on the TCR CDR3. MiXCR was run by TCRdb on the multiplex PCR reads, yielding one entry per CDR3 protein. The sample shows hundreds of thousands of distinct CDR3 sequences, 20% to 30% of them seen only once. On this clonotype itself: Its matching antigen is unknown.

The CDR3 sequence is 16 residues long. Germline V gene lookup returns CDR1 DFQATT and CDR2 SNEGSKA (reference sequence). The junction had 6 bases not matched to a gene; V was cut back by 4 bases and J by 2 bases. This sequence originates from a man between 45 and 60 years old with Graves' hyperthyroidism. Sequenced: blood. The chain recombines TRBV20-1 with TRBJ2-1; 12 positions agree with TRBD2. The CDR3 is CSATWTSGTTYNEQFF. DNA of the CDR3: TGCAGTGCTACCTGGACTAGCGGGACGACCTACAATGAGCAGTTCTTC.